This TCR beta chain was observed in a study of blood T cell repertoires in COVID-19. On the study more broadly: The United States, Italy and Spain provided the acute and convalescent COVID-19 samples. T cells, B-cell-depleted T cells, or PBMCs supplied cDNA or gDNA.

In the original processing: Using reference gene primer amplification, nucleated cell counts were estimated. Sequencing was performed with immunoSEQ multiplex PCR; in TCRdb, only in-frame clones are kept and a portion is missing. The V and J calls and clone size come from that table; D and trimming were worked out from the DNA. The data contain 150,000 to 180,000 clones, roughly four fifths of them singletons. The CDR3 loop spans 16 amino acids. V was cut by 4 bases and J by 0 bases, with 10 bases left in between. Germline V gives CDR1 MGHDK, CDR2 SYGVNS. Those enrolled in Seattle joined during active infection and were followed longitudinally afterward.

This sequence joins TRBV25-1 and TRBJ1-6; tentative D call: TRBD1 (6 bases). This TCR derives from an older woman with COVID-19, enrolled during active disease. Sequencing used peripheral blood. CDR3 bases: TGTGCCAGCAGTGGACAGGATTACTCCTATAATTCACCCCTCCACTTT. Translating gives CASSGQDYSYNSPLHF.